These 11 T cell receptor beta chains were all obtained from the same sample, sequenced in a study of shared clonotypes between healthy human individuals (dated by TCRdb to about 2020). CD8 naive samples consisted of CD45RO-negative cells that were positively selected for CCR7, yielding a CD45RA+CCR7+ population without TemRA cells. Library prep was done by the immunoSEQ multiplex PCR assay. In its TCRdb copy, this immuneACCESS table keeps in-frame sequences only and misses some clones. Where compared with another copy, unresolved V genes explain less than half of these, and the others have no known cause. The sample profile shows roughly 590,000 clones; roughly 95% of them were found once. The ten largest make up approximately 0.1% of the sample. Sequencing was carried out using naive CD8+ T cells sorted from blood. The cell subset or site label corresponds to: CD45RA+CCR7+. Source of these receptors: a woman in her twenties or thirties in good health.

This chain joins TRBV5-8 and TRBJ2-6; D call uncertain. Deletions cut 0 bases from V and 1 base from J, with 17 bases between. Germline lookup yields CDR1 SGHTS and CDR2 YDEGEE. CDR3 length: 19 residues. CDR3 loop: CASSLASSVRLSGANVLTF. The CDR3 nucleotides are TGTGCCAGCAGCTTGGCCAGTTCAGTAAGGCTATCTGGGGCCAACGTCCTGACTTTC.

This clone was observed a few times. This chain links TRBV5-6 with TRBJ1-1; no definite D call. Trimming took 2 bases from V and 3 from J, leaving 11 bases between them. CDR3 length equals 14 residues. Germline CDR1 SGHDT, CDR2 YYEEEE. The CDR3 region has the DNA TGTGCCAGCAGCTTACCTCGGATGGACACTGAAGCTTTCTTT. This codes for CASSLPRMDTEAFF.

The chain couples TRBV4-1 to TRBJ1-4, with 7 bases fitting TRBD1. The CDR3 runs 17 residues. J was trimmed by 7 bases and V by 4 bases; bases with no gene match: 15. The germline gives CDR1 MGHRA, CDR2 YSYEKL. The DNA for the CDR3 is TGCGCCAGCAGCCCCTCCGACGGCAGGGGGGGTAGTGAAAAACTGTTTTTT. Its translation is CASSPSDGRGGSEKLFF.

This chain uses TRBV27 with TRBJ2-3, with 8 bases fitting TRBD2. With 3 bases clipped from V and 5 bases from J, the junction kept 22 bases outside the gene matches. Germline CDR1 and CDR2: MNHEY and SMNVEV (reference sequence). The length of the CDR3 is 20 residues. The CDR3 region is CASSFNPIAYRAGVVDTQYF. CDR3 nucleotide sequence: TGTGCCAGCAGTTTCAATCCGATTGCCTATCGAGCGGGAGTGGTAGATACGCAGTATTTT.

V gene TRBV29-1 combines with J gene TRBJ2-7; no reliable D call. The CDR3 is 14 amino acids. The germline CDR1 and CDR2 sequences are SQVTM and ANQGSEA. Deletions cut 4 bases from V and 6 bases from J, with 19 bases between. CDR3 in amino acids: CSVVERTFPREQYF. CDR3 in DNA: TGCAGCGTTGTCGAAAGGACGTTTCCGCGCGAGCAGTACTTC.

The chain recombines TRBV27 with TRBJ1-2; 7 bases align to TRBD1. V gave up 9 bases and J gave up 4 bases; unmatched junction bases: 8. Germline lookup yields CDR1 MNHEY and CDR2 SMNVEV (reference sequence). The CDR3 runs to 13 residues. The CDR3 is CASAQGTLYGYTF. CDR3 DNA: TGTGCCAGTGCACAGGGGACTCTCTATGGCTACACCTTC.

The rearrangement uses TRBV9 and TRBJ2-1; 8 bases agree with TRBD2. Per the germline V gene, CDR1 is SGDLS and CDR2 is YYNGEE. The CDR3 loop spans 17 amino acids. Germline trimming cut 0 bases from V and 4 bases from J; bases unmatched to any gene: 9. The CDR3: CASSVVPAGVPYNEQFF. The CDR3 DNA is TGTGCCAGCAGCGTAGTTCCAGCGGGAGTGCCATACAATGAGCAGTTCTTC. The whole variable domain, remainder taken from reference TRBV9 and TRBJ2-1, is DSGVTQTPKHLITATGQRVTLRCSPRSGDLSVYWYQQSLDQGLQFLIQYYNGEERAKGNILERFSAQQFPDLHSELNLSSLELGDSALYFCASSVVPAGVPYNEQFFGPGTRLTVL.

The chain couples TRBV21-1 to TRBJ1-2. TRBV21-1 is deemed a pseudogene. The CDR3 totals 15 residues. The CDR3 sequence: CASSTAEGANYGYTF. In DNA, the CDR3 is TGTGCCAGCAGCACAGCAGAGGGAGCTAACTATGGCTACACCTTC.

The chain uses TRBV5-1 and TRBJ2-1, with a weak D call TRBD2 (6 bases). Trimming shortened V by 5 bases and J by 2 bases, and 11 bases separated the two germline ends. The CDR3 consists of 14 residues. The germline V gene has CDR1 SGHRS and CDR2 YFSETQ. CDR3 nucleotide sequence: TGCGCCAGCAGATATATAGCGGCCTACAATGAGCAGTTCTTC. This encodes CASRYIAAYNEQFF.

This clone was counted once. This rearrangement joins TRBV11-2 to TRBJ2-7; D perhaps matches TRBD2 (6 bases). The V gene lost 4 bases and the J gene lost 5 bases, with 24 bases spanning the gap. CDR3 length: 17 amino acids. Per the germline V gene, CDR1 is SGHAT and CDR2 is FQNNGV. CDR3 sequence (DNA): TGTGCCAGCAGCTCTCTTGCGGGGAGGCCCCCGGCCGACGAGCAGTACTTC. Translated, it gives CASSSLAGRPPADEQYF.

This chain's CDR3 is CASSMVADEQYF. CDR3 DNA: TGTGCCAGTAGTATGGTAGCGGACGAGCAGTACTTC. V and J are TRBV19 and TRBJ2-7; maybe TRBD2 (6 bases). Germline values: CDR1 LNHDA, CDR2 SQIVND (reference sequence). The CDR3 is made up of 12 amino acids. The V end lost 3 bases, the J end lost 5 bases, and 8 bases lay between the germline ends.